This T cell receptor (beta chain) was identified during a study of PD-1 blockade in mismatch repair-deficient tumors. Study outcomes and limitations: Tumor-resident clones, often absent from pretreatment blood, expanded after pembrolizumab and then contracted.

This CDR3 has 12 residues. Germline CDR1 reads SGHTA; CDR2 reads FQGNSA. V shed 5 bases and J shed 2 bases, with 7 bases lying between them. Repertoires were generated with immunoSEQ multiplex PCR, while TCRdb's copy carries only in-frame clones and drops some. The sample includes approximately 100,000 clones, 65% to 85% of them seen just once. This clone appeared a few times. Its specificity is unknown. The TCR sequence derives from an adult with mismatch repair-deficient cancer. Sequences were derived from peripheral blood, sampled about eight months after starting pembrolizumab. This chain connects TRBV7-2 to TRBJ2-7; weak D call: TRBD2 (5 bases). The CDR3 nucleotides are TGTGCCAGCAGCGCCGGGGCCTACGAGCAGTACTTC. Translating gives CASSAGAYEQYF. Based on the CDR3 plus reference TRBV7-2 and TRBJ2-7, the full variable domain is GAGVSQSPSNKVTEKGKDVELRCDPISGHTALYWYRQSLGQGLEFLIYFQGNSAPDKSGLPSDRFSAERTGGSVSTLTIQRTQQEDSAVYLCASSAGAYEQYFGPGTRLTVT.